The sequence of this T cell receptor beta chain was determined in a study of blood T cell repertoires in COVID-19. V was cut by 6 bases and J by 3 bases, with 4 bases left in between. Germline V gene data show CDR1 as KGHDR and CDR2 as SFDVKD. The CDR3 runs to 11 residues. Participants were aged roughly 18 to 90 years from about two dozen US areas. Assay used: immunoSEQ multiplex PCR; TCRdb lists only in-frame clones, some missing. The table lists about 210,000 clones, 80% to 90% of them singletons. Source material: PBMCs or T cells enriched from blood (not recorded which). The source is a man aged 18 to 35 with acute COVID-19. V usage is TRBV24-1 and J usage is TRBJ2-5; D uncertain. The CDR3 loop reads CATSSEETQYF. The DNA for the CDR3 is TGTGCCACCAGTTCCGAAGAGACCCAGTACTTC.